Reported below is one TCR beta chain. What it binds is unknown. The sample's time point: week 23, last vaccination. In every dose of vaccine, 300 ug of mutant IDH1 20-mer peptide was given alongside topical imiquimod. Between the trimmed V and J ends, which lost 6 bases and 4 bases, there was a span of 15 bases. The CDR3 has 14 amino acids. Per germline, CDR1 LNHDA and CDR2 SQIVND (reference sequence). Sequencing used immunoSEQ multiplex PCR; TCRdb keeps in-frame clones, though not all of them. The table lists some 30,000 clones, 88% of them singletons. This entry belongs to a study of a mutant IDH1 vaccine in newly diagnosed glioma. In the study overall: Vaccine administration was initiated 4-6 weeks following radiotherapy alone, or with temozolomide cycles.

The chain has TRBV19 and TRBJ1-2, with D possibly being TRBD1 (6 bases). This sequence was found in a man aged 35-49 years with glioma. The sequencing here drew on PBMCs, taken from a glioma patient whose treatment included an IDH1 peptide vaccine. CDR3 residues: CASSHREPGYGYTF. In nucleotides, the CDR3 is TGTGCCAGTAGCCACAGGGAGCCAGGCTATGGCTACACCTTC.